This passage covers 18 T cell receptor beta chains from one sample sequenced in a study of T-cell reconstitution after alpha-beta-depleted transplantation in children. Construction of the TCRbeta library involved unique molecular identifiers. Using its own MiXCR run on the PCR reads, TCRdb lists one record per CDR3 protein. The table records approximately 400,000 distinct CDR3 sequences, approximately 10% of them present only once. The material sequenced was PBMCs from the stem cell graft donor, taken from the stem cell graft. These receptors were obtained from a human donor who donated a stem cell graft to a child with acute myeloid leukemia.

This clonotype was seen a handful of times. This sequence joins TRBV12-3 or TRBV12-4 and TRBJ2-5; perhaps TRBD1 as D (5 bases). The CDR3 has 14 amino acids. The V end lost 3 bases, the J end lost 4 bases, and 12 bases lay between the germline ends. The CDR3 sequence: CASSFGQGRETQYF. Written as DNA, the CDR3 is TGTGCCAGCAGTTTTGGGCAGGGAAGAGAGACCCAGTACTTC.

This chain links TRBV15 with TRBJ2-6; the D gene is possibly TRBD1 (6 bases). V was trimmed by 5 bases and J by 2 bases, leaving 13 bases between them. The CDR3 loop spans 16 amino acids. Germline V CDR1 and CDR2: LNHNV, YYDKDF (reference sequence). Here the CDR3 reads CATSGATGTGANVLTF. CDR3 DNA: TGTGCCACCAGCGGAGCAACAGGGACTGGGGCCAACGTCCTGACTTTC.

The chain is built from TRBV4-1 and TRBJ1-2; D gene uncertain. The CDR3 runs to 16 residues. The germline CDR1 and CDR2 sequences are MGHRA and YSYEKL. V lost 0 bases and J 0 bases, leaving 11 bases between the germline ends. CDR3 bases: TGCGCCAGCAGCCAAGATCAGGCCGCAGCTAACTATGGCTACACCTTC. Amino acids: CASSQDQAAANYGYTF.

The chain recombines TRBV20-1 with TRBJ2-2; TRBD1 aligns across 9 bases. Looked up from germline, CDR1 is DFQATT and CDR2 is SNEGSKA (reference sequence). V trimming: 2 bases; J trimming: 6 bases; junction bases outside the gene matches: 10. The CDR3 is 16 residues long. CDR3 loop: CSARQRGQGLSGELFF. The CDR3 DNA reads TGCAGTGCTAGACAGCGTGGACAGGGGCTATCCGGGGAGCTGTTTTTT.

This clonotype was counted a few times. V gene TRBV20-1 combines with J gene TRBJ2-1; 12 bases agree with TRBD2. Germline lookup yields CDR1 DFQATT and CDR2 SNEGSKA (reference sequence). The V and J ends lost 6 bases and 7 bases, in that order; junction bases with no gene match: 4. This CDR3 has 13 residues. The CDR3 sequence: CSATSGRSNEQFF. The CDR3 region has the DNA TGCAGTGCAACTAGCGGGAGGTCTAATGAGCAGTTCTTC.

This clonotype was found a few times. This rearrangement joins TRBV5-1 to TRBJ2-5; perhaps TRBD1 as D (7 bases). The V end lost 4 bases, the J end lost 0 bases, and 16 bases lay between the germline ends. Per germline, CDR1 SGHRS and CDR2 YFSETQ. This CDR3 is 16 amino acids long. As DNA, the CDR3 is TGCGCCAGCAGCCCCATCGGCAGGGGGGACCAAGAGACCCAGTACTTC. Translating gives CASSPIGRGDQETQYF.

This clonotype was seen a few times. V and J are TRBV6-1 and TRBJ2-7, with D hard to call. Germline V gene lookup returns CDR1 MNHNS and CDR2 SASEGT. The V end was cut by 6 bases, the J end by 1 base, with 16 bases between. This CDR3 is built from 15 residues. The CDR3 DNA follows: TGTGCCAGCAGACAGACCTTTGGTTATTCCTACGAGCAGTACGTC. It encodes CASRQTFGYSYEQYV.

This clonotype has at least ten counts. The chain uses TRBV20-1 and TRBJ1-4; D remains unclear. CDR1 DFQATT and CDR2 SNEGSKA come from the germline V gene (reference sequence). The CDR3 sequence is 14 residues long. Trimming took off 0 bases at V and 7 bases at J, with 12 bases between the two ends. CDR3 DNA: TGCAGTGCTAGAGATCTACGGGGTGCTGAAAAACTGTTTTTT. This gives the protein CSARDLRGAEKLFF.

This clonotype was counted only a few times. The chain uses TRBV5-6 and TRBJ2-3; 13 bases are a match to TRBD2. This CDR3 has 16 residues. The J segment lost 2 bases and the V segment lost 4 bases, leaving 4 bases of the junction unmatched. Looked up from germline, CDR1 is SGHDT and CDR2 is YYEEEE. The CDR3 here is CASSLTSGRYTDTQYF. The CDR3 nucleotides are TGTGCCAGCAGCCTGACTAGCGGGAGGTACACAGATACGCAGTATTTT.

This clonotype has just a few counts. The chain is built from TRBV6-1 and TRBJ2-5; 8 bases line up with TRBD2. The trim removed 6 bases at V and 1 base at J, leaving 4 bases unmatched. The CDR3 extends over 14 amino acids. Looked up from germline, CDR1 is MNHNS and CDR2 is SASEGT. The CDR3 coding sequence is TGTGCCAGCAGAATAGCGGGGATCCAAGAGACCCAGTACTTC. It encodes CASRIAGIQETQYF.

The chain combines TRBV9 with TRBJ2-3; 8 positions match TRBD2. The germline gives CDR1 SGDLS, CDR2 YYNGEE. This CDR3 region has 16 residues. V shed 3 bases, J shed 4 bases, and the junction held 10 bases outside the gene matches. CDR3 coding DNA: TGTGCCAGCAGCGGTATCCACGGGGGGGCCGCAGATACGCAGTATTTT. This translates into CASSGIHGGAADTQYF.

The genes are TRBV7-8 and TRBJ2-7; D gene unclear. Germline CDR1 is SGHVS and CDR2 is FQNEAQ. With 2 bases removed from V and 3 bases from J, the gap between germline ends came to 5 bases. The CDR3 has 12 amino acids. CDR3 nucleotides: TGTGCCAGCAGCTTATTCTTCTACGAGCAGTACTTC. Amino acids: CASSLFFYEQYF.

At least ten counts were recorded for this clonotype. The V gene is TRBV10-3, the J gene TRBJ2-2; 11 bases match TRBD2. This CDR3 comprises 17 residues. The V segment lost 10 bases and the J segment 0 bases; nucleotides outside the gene matches: 10. Germline assignment: CDR1 ENHRY and CDR2 SYGVKD. CDR3 DNA sequence: TGTGCCACCAACCGAGCTAGCGGGGGGACGAACACCGGGGAGCTGTTTTTT. Translating gives CATNRASGGTNTGELFF.

This chain uses TRBV7-2 with TRBJ1-5; TRBD1 might be the D (5 bases). There are 16 residues in the CDR3. The V gene's germline CDR1 is SGHTA and CDR2 FQGNSA. Trimming cost V 4 bases and J 5 bases, with 18 bases left between them. This CDR3 reads CASSSRSSPGDQPQHF. In DNA, the CDR3 is TGTGCCAGCAGCTCCCGATCCTCCCCGGGGGATCAGCCCCAGCATTTT.

This clonotype was observed a handful of times. CDR3 sequence (DNA): TGCAGTGCTAGAGATCTTTTCGGACTAGCGGACGACTACAATGAGCAGTTCTTC. It codes for CSARDLFGLADDYNEQFF. The chain has TRBV20-1 and TRBJ2-1; 10 nucleotides match TRBD2. CDR3 length equals 18 residues. The V gene end was trimmed by 0 bases and the J gene end by 3 bases; junction bases not matched to a gene: 11. Germline V gene lookup returns CDR1 DFQATT and CDR2 SNEGSKA (reference sequence).

This clonotype was seen more than once but under ten times. V usage is TRBV7-2 and J usage is TRBJ1-3; D is undetermined. Per the germline V gene, CDR1 is SGHTA and CDR2 is FQGNSA. The CDR3 spans 16 residues. The ends were cut back, 4 bases at V and 0 bases at J, with 13 bases in the middle. CDR3 nucleotide sequence: TGTGCCAGCAGCTCCCCCCCGGACCCCTCTGGAAACACCATATATTTT. Translating it yields CASSSPPDPSGNTIYF.

This clonotype came up a few times. CDR3 nucleotides: TGCGCCAGCAGCACGGACGGCTGGGAGAACACTGAAGCTTTCTTT. It translates to CASSTDGWENTEAFF. The chain is built from TRBV5-1 and TRBJ1-1; D is ambiguous. The germline V gene has CDR1 SGHRS and CDR2 YFSETQ. Trimming removed 4 bases at V and 1 base at J, with 14 bases between. The CDR3 extends over 15 amino acids.

This clonotype occurred many times. V and J are TRBV15 and TRBJ2-1; weak D call: TRBD2 (6 bases). The CDR3 extends over 15 amino acids. Per germline, CDR1 LNHNV and CDR2 YYDKDF (reference sequence). The V gene lost 4 bases and the J gene lost 2 bases, with 12 bases spanning the gap. CDR3 sequence (DNA): TGTGCCACCAGCAAGGCGGAGGGCCCCTACAATGAGCAGTTCTTC. Translation gives CATSKAEGPYNEQFF.